This T cell receptor beta chain was retrieved from a study of cytomegalovirus exposure and HLA in healthy donors. Overall study: Within the Caucasian-associated ancestry cluster were 65% to 85% of the approximately 370 genotyped donors.

Trimming stripped 0 bases from V and 6 bases from J, with 14 bases between. The CDR3 contains 15 residues. Looked up from germline, CDR1 is MNHNS and CDR2 is SASEGT. This PCR relied on a set of 60 Vbeta primers and 13 Jbeta primers. The table came from immunoSEQ multiplex PCR; TCRdb's copy has only in-frame clones and leaves some out. This table holds some 130,000 clones, approximately 79% found once. The specimen was PBMCs. V gene TRBV6-1 combines with J gene TRBJ1-2; D remains ambiguous. The sequence came from a woman aged 50 to 65 in good health and CMV-seropositive. The CDR3 sequence: CASSEALGRNDGYTF. CDR3 DNA: TGTGCCAGCAGTGAAGCGCTAGGTCGGAACGATGGCTACACCTTC.